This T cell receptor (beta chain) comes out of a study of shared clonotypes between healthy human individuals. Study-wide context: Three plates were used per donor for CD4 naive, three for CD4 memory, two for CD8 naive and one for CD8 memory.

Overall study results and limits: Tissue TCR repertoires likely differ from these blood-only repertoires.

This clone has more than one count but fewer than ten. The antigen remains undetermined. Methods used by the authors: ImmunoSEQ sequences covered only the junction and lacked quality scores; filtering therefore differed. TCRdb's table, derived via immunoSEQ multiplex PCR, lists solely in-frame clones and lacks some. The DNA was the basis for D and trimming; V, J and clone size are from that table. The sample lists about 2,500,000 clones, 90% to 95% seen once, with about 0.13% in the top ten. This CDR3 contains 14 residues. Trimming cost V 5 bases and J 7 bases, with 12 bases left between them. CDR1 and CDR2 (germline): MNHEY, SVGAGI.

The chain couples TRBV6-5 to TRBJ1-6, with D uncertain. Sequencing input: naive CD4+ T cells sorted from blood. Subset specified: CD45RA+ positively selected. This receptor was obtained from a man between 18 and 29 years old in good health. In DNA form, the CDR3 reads TGTGCCAGCAGTCCAGACTGGGGAAATTCACCCCTCCACTTT. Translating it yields CASSPDWGNSPLHF.